The 22 T cell receptor beta chains given below trace back to one sample, sequenced in a study of CD8+ T cells in alopecia areata. cDNA reverse transcribed from extracted RNA served as the sequencing template. Only in-frame clones appear in the TCRdb table, and some are missing; sequencing was by immunoSEQ multiplex PCR. The sample carries roughly 200,000 clones, roughly 59% recorded once. The material was CD4+ T cells sorted from blood, obtained at week 0. Source of these receptors: a human donor with alopecia areata.

The gene calls are TRBV30 and TRBJ1-1; D uncertain. V lost 1 base and J 2 bases, leaving 11 bases between the germline ends. Per germline, CDR1 GTSNPN and CDR2 SVGIG (reference sequence). CDR3 length equals 14 residues. The CDR3 DNA reads TGTGCCTGGAGTGGAACAGTCGGTAACACTGAAGCTTTCTTT. This translates into CAWSGTVGNTEAFF.

The rearrangement joins TRBV6-1 to TRBJ2-3; D is undetermined. Trimming pared 4 bases from V and 5 bases from J, leaving 4 bases between. The germline CDR1 and CDR2 sequences are MNHNS and SASEGT. This CDR3 has 11 residues. The CDR3 sequence: CASSALDTQYF. The CDR3 region has the DNA TGTGCCAGCAGTGCTTTAGATACGCAGTATTTT.

The rearrangement links TRBV30 to TRBJ1-1; 7 bases agree with TRBD1. Germline lookup yields CDR1 GTSNPN and CDR2 SVGIG (reference sequence). J gave up 7 bases and V 2 bases, and 7 bases lay outside the gene matches. The CDR3 has 13 residues. The CDR3 sequence is CAWSPSGQIEAFF. CDR3 sequence (DNA): TGTGCCTGGAGTCCTTCGGGACAGATTGAAGCTTTCTTT.

The chain couples TRBV7-6 to TRBJ2-1, with D perhaps given as TRBD1 or TRBD2 (5 bases each). Germline lookup yields CDR1 SGHVS and CDR2 FNYEAQ. V lost 5 bases to trimming and J lost 9 bases, with 26 bases between them. The CDR3 loop spans 17 amino acids. CDR3 in amino acids: CASSAREVGTHRSEQFF. CDR3 bases: TGTGCCAGCAGCGCCCGAGAAGTCGGGACCCATCGTAGTGAGCAGTTCTTC.

V is TRBV25-1 and J is TRBJ1-6; 7 bases are shared with TRBD1. V dropped 5 bases and J dropped 8; count of bases not matched to a gene: 6. The CDR3 is 14 amino acids. The germline V gene has CDR1 MGHDK and CDR2 SYGVNS. DNA of the CDR3: TGTGCCAGCAGTCAATCAGGGGGATATTCACCCCTCCACTTT. Translated, it gives CASSQSGGYSPLHF.

V and J are TRBV27 and TRBJ1-6; D is unclear. This CDR3 comprises 12 residues. Germline lookup yields CDR1 MNHEY and CDR2 SMNVEV (reference sequence). The germline V and J ends were trimmed by 1 base and 7 bases, with 2 bases remaining between them. CDR3 protein: CASSLYNSPLHF. Written as DNA, the CDR3 is TGTGCCAGCAGTTTATACAATTCACCCCTCCACTTT.

The chain links TRBV5-1 to TRBJ1-2; D ambiguous. This CDR3 is built from 16 residues. Germline CDR1 reads SGHRS; CDR2 reads YFSETQ. Trimming shortened V by 0 bases and J by 4 bases, and 16 bases separated the two germline ends. CDR3 sequence: CASSLAEQGRAYGYTF. CDR3 coding DNA: TGCGCCAGCAGCTTGGCGGAACAAGGGCGAGCCTATGGCTACACCTTC.

The CDR3 protein is CAWGVTGSNTGELFF. The CDR3 DNA sequence: TGTGCCTGGGGGGTTACGGGCTCGAACACCGGGGAGCTGTTTTTT. The V and J genes are TRBV30 and TRBJ2-2; D unclear. This CDR3 spans 15 amino acids. Germline assignment: CDR1 GTSNPN and CDR2 SVGIG (reference sequence). V lost 5 bases to trimming and J lost 0 bases, with 13 bases between them.

This clone was found a few times. The rearrangement uses TRBV2 and TRBJ2-1, with 7 bases fitting TRBD1. Germline assignment: CDR1 SNHLY and CDR2 FYNNEI. After removal of 6 bases from V and 0 bases from J, the junction contained 8 bases not matched to a gene. The CDR3 contains 16 residues. As DNA, the CDR3 is TGTGCCAGCAGGAAGGACAGGACAAGCTCCTACAATGAGCAGTTCTTC. Its protein is CASRKDRTSSYNEQFF.

In this sample, this clone turned up once. In DNA form, the CDR3 reads TGTGCCAGTAGTCGACAGGCCGGGAGCACAGATACGCAGTATTTT. Its translation is CASSRQAGSTDTQYF. The chain recombines TRBV19 with TRBJ2-3; perhaps TRBD1 as D (6 bases). Trimming pared 5 bases from V and 0 bases from J, leaving 12 bases between. The CDR3 totals 15 residues. Looked up from germline, CDR1 is LNHDA and CDR2 is SQIVND (reference sequence).

The rearrangement joins TRBV15 to TRBJ2-1; no firm D call. Germline-derived CDR1 and CDR2 are LNHNV and YYDKDF (reference sequence). This CDR3 is 16 amino acids long. V lost 0 bases and J lost 4, with 13 bases in between. In DNA, the CDR3 is TGTGCCACCAGCAGAGAGGTTCCGAAAACATACAATGAGCAGTTCTTC. It encodes CATSREVPKTYNEQFF. Looking up the rest from reference TRBV15 and TRBJ2-1 gives the full variable domain: DAMVIQNPRYQVTQFGKPVTLSCSQTLNHNVMYWYQQKSSQAPKLLFHYYDKDFNNEADTPDNFQSRRPNTSFCFLDIRSPGLGDTAMYLCATSREVPKTYNEQFFGPGTRLTVL.

This clone has ten or more counts. This chain connects TRBV29-1 to TRBJ2-1; 12 nucleotides align to TRBD2. The CDR3 loop spans 16 amino acids. Looked up from germline, CDR1 is SQVTM and CDR2 is ANQGSEA. The junction had 10 bases not matched to a gene; V was cut back by 6 bases and J by 4 bases. For the CDR3, the DNA is TGCAGCGTGGAGGGGACTAGCGGGCCCCTATACAATGAGCAGTTCTTC. Amino acids: CSVEGTSGPLYNEQFF.

The chain is built from TRBV5-1 and TRBJ2-7, with D perhaps TRBD2 (6 bases). The V gene lost 0 bases and the J gene lost 2 bases, with 12 bases spanning the gap. Looked up from germline, CDR1 is SGHRS and CDR2 is YFSETQ. CDR3 length: 15 amino acids. The CDR3 loop is CASSLESGLTYEQYF. CDR3 sequence (DNA): TGCGCCAGCAGCTTGGAATCGGGACTCACCTACGAGCAGTACTTC.

The V call is TRBV29-1, the J call TRBJ2-7; TRBD1 matches 11 bases. The CDR3 extends over 12 amino acids. The germline V gene has CDR1 SQVTM and CDR2 ANQGSEA. V lost 6 bases and J lost 5; bases outside the gene matches: 3. The CDR3 DNA sequence: TGCAGCGTCCGGGACAGGGGGGACGAGCAGTACTTC. Translation: CSVRDRGDEQYF.

This chain connects TRBV30 to TRBJ2-1; weak D call: TRBD1 (6 bases). V was clipped by 5 bases and J by 0 bases, with 14 bases between them. The germline V gene encodes CDR1 GTSNPN and CDR2 SVGIG (reference sequence). The CDR3 has 15 amino acids. This CDR3 is CAWGLGASSYNEQFF. CDR3 DNA sequence: TGTGCCTGGGGGTTGGGGGCTAGCTCCTACAATGAGCAGTTCTTC.

This clone turned up a few times. The rearrangement uses TRBV29-1 and TRBJ1-4, with TRBD1 identical over 7 bases. Trimming took 4 bases from V and 5 from J; bases not matched to a gene: 7. This CDR3 has 14 residues. Germline V gives CDR1 SQVTM, CDR2 ANQGSEA. CDR3 coding DNA: TGCAGCGTTGCCGTGACAGGGATGAATGAAAAACTGTTTTTT. Its protein product is CSVAVTGMNEKLFF.

This chain connects TRBV30 to TRBJ2-1; 11 bases align to TRBD2. V trimming: 3 bases; J trimming: 8 bases; junction bases outside the gene matches: 3. There are 13 residues in the CDR3. Germline CDR1 and CDR2: GTSNPN and SVGIG (reference sequence). CDR3 bases: TGTGCCTGGAGGACTAGCGGGGATCATGAGCAGTTCTTC. Amino acid sequence: CAWRTSGDHEQFF.

The gene calls are TRBV15 and TRBJ1-6; D is unclear. Per the germline V gene, CDR1 is LNHNV and CDR2 is YYDKDF (reference sequence). The CDR3 extends over 14 amino acids. V gave up 1 base and J gave up 8 bases, with 9 bases separating them. The CDR3 loop is CATSRGNRDSPLHF. The CDR3 DNA is TGTGCCACCAGCAGAGGGAACCGAGATTCACCCCTCCACTTT.

This clone was picked up a small number of times. The genes are TRBV23-1 and TRBJ2-5; D possibly matches TRBD1 or TRBD2 (5 bases each). TRBV23-1 is an open reading frame whose function is uncertain. V shed 0 bases and J shed 5 bases, with 10 bases lying between them. The CDR3 has 14 residues. The CDR3 loop is CASSQSVGVETQYF. As DNA, the CDR3 is TGCGCCAGCAGTCAATCAGTGGGGGTGGAGACCCAGTACTTC.

The chain recombines TRBV10-3 with TRBJ2-7; 11 bases are a match to TRBD2. J was trimmed by 2 bases and V by 4 bases; bases with no gene match: 4. Germline lookup yields CDR1 ENHRY and CDR2 SYGVKD. The CDR3 consists of 15 residues. The CDR3 reads CAISGLAGRTYEQYF. The CDR3 nucleotides are TGTGCCATCAGTGGACTAGCGGGGAGAACCTACGAGCAGTACTTC.

The rearrangement uses TRBV5-6 and TRBJ1-1, with a possible D match to TRBD1 (5 bases). Trimming left V 4 bases short and J 4 bases short, with 20 bases between. The CDR3 runs 16 residues. CDR1 is SGHDT and CDR2 is YYEEEE in the germline V gene. CDR3 coding DNA: TGTGCCAGCAGCGAGGGACCGGCATCGGCGGGCACTGAAGCTTTCTTT. It codes for CASSEGPASAGTEAFF.

The table lists this clone with a few counts. The V gene is TRBV9, the J gene TRBJ1-2; the match to TRBD1 covers 7 bases. V lost 0 bases to trimming and J lost 3 bases; unmatched junction nucleotides: 8. Germline CDR1 and CDR2: SGDLS and YYNGEE. The CDR3 is 16 residues long. Here the CDR3 reads CASSVGGQGEDYGYTF. The CDR3 DNA reads TGTGCCAGCAGCGTAGGCGGGCAGGGGGAGGACTATGGCTACACCTTC.